The 5 T cell receptor beta chains in this list originate from one sample, sequenced in a study of blood T cell repertoires in COVID-19. Generated by immunoSEQ multiplex PCR, the TCRdb table keeps only in-frame clones and is missing some. The data hold 180,000 or so clones, with 65% to 80% observed a single time. Sequenced sample: peripheral blood. Every receptor here comes from a man aged 45-60 years who had recovered from COVID-19.

V is TRBV19 and J is TRBJ2-3; 8 nucleotides agree with TRBD2. There are 17 residues in the CDR3. V lost 4 bases, J lost 0 bases, and 9 bases stayed unmatched. Per germline, CDR1 LNHDA and CDR2 SQIVND (reference sequence). The DNA for the CDR3 is TGTGCCAGTAGTACCAAAGTGGGCGGGAGGAGCACAGATACGCAGTATTTT. Protein product: CASSTKVGGRSTDTQYF.

The chain carries TRBV9 and TRBJ2-1, with 8 bases fitting TRBD1. Germline-derived CDR1 and CDR2 are SGDLS and YYNGEE. V lost 4 bases, J lost 7 bases, and 10 bases stayed unmatched. This CDR3 comprises 15 residues. CDR3 in amino acids: CASSPPGGAGNEQFF. DNA for the CDR3: TGTGCCAGCAGCCCTCCAGGGGGCGCGGGGAATGAGCAGTTCTTC.

The chain links TRBV15 to TRBJ1-1; TRBD1 is a possible D gene (6 bases). The length of the CDR3 is 17 residues. Trimming removed 1 base at V and 4 bases at J, with 19 bases between. Germline V gene data show CDR1 as LNHNV and CDR2 as YYDKDF (reference sequence). The CDR3: CATSRVSLGGGLTEAFF. The CDR3 bases are TGTGCCACCAGCAGAGTTTCCCTGGGCGGGGGGCTCACTGAAGCTTTCTTT. Together with reference TRBV15 and TRBJ1-1, the CDR3 gives the full variable domain: DAMVIQNPRYQVTQFGKPVTLSCSQTLNHNVMYWYQQKSSQAPKLLFHYYDKDFNNEADTPDNFQSRRPNTSFCFLDIRSPGLGDTAMYLCATSRVSLGGGLTEAFFGQGTRLTVV.

This clone was seen more than once but under ten times. The chain is built from TRBV3-1 (or the pseudogene TRBV3-2) and TRBJ2-1; 8 bases are shared with TRBD1. Germline CDR1 LGHDT, CDR2 YNNKEL (reference sequence). The CDR3 runs to 15 residues. V shed 4 bases and J 4 bases; nucleotides not matched to a gene: 6. This CDR3 is CASSLGQGTYNEQFF. CDR3 nucleotides: TGTGCCAGCAGCCTCGGACAGGGAACATACAATGAGCAGTTCTTC.

The CDR3 reads CASSSSLAGGHNEQFF. CDR3 sequence (DNA): TGCGCCAGCAGCTCCTCACTAGCGGGAGGCCATAATGAGCAGTTCTTC. The chain joins TRBV5-1 to TRBJ2-1; 12 nucleotides agree with TRBD2. Unmatched junction bases numbered 8, after V lost 3 bases and J lost 7 bases. The CDR3 has 16 residues. Germline assignment: CDR1 SGHRS and CDR2 YFSETQ.